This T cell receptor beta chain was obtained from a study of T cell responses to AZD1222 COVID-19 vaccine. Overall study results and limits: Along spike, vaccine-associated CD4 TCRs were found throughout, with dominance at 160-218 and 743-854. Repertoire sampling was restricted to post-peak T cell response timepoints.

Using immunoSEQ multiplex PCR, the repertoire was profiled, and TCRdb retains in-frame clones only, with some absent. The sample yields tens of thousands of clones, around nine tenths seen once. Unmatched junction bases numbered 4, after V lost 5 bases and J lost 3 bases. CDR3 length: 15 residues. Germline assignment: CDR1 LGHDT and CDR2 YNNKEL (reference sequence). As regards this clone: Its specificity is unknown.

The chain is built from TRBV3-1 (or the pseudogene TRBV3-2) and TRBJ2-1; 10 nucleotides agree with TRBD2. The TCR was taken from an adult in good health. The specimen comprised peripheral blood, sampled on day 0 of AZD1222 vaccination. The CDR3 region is CASSVSGGYYNEQFF. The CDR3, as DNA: TGTGCCAGCAGCGTTAGCGGGGGGTACTACAATGAGCAGTTCTTC.